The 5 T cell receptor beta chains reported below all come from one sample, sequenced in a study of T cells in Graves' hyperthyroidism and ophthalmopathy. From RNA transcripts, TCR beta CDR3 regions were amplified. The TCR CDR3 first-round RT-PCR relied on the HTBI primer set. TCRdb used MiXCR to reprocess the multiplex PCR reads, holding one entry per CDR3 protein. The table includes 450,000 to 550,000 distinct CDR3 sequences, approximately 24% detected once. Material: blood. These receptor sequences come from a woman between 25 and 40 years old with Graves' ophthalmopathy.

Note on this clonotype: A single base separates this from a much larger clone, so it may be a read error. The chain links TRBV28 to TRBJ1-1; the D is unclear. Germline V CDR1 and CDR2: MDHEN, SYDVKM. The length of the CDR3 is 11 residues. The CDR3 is CASLRNTEACF. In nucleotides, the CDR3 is TGTGCCAGTCTCAGGAACACTGAAGCTTGCTTT.

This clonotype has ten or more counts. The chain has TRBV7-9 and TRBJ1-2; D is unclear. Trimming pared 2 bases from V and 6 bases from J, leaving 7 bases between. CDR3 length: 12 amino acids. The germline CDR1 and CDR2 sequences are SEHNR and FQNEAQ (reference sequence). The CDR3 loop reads CASSLMKDGYTF. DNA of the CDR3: TGTGCCAGCAGCTTAATGAAGGATGGCTACACCTTC.

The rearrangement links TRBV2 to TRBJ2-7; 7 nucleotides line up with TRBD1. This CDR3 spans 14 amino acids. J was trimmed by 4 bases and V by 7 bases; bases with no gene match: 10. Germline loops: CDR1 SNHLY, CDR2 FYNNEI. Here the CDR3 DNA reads TGTGCCAGCATTCACAGGGGAGAAGGTTACGAGCAGTACTTC. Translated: CASIHRGEGYEQYF.

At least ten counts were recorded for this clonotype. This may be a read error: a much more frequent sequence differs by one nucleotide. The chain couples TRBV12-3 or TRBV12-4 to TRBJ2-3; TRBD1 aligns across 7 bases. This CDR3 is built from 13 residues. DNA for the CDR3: TGTGCCAGCACCGACTACCAGGGGGATACGCAGTTTTTT. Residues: CASTDYQGDTQFF.

CDR3 sequence reads: CATTTGEETQYF. The CDR3 nucleotides read TGTGCCACTACGACAGGGGAAGAGACCCAGTACTTC. The chain is built from TRBV12-3 or TRBV12-4 and TRBJ2-5; TRBD1 agrees at 8 bases. The CDR3 contains 12 residues. J lost 3 bases, V lost 10 bases, and 4 bases had no gene match.